The sequence of this TCR beta chain was determined in a study of T-cell reconstitution after alpha-beta-depleted transplantation in children. The study's findings and limits: By about two months after transplant, alpha-beta T cells reportedly arose from several hundred graft clones that had expanded. The main origin of T-cell counts and diversity one year after transplant was newly produced T cells. For some patients, TCRbeta diversity was high at day 60 because of recipient T cells and thymic progenitors that survived.

In its sample, this clonotype was seen a few times. Its antigen is as yet unknown. CDR3 length: 16 amino acids. The V gene lost 5 bases and the J gene lost 0 bases, with 15 bases spanning the gap. A TCRbeta library incorporating unique molecular identifiers was prepared. TCRdb ran MiXCR on the PCR reads and lists one entry per CDR3 protein. The sample yields roughly 790,000 distinct CDR3 sequences, roughly 15% seen once. The starting material was PBMCs, mostly from graft donor cells, obtained 360 days after TCRalphabeta/CD19-depleted stem cell transplant. This receptor was identified in a male patient younger than 18 who had a stem cell transplant for acute lymphoblastic leukemia, so the T cells may come from the graft donor. V usage is TRBV12-3 or TRBV12-4 and J usage is TRBJ2-3; tentative D call: TRBD2 (6 bases). In nucleotides, the CDR3 is TGTGCCAGCAGTCTCACGGCGGGACCAAGCACAGATACGCAGTATTTT. Translating gives CASSLTAGPSTDTQYF.